The rows below give T cell receptor beta chains drawn from one sample of a study of beta chain features in type 1 diabetes. The assay was immunoSEQ multiplex PCR, and TCRdb's table has in-frame clones only and misses some. This table has nearly 250,000 clones, 68% appearing once. The sequencing sample was made of naive CD4+ T cells from blood. The receptors originated from a young man in good health. The CDR3 runs from the conserved cysteine through the conserved F or W. The order of the fields is J gene, D gene, V gene, clone size, CDR3 protein, CDR3 DNA. D genes are given only for firm matches. Rows may omit the clone size; those that give it use once, few, many or a size class.

TRBJ2-1,-,TRBV18,-,CASSPMGDEQFF,TGTGCCAGCTCACCAATGGGGGATGAGCAGTTCTTC
TRBJ1-1,-,TRBV11-2,once,CASTEDRNTEAFF,TGTGCCAGTACGGAGGACAGGAACACTGAAGCTTTCTTT
TRBJ1-5,TRBD1,TRBV5-1,few,CASSLAGTGGNQPQHF,TGCGCCAGCAGCTTGGCCGGAACAGGGGGCAATCAGCCCCAGCATTTT
TRBJ2-5,-,TRBV29-1,few,CSVLGIQETQYF,TGCAGCGTCCTCGGGATACAAGAGACCCAGTACTTC
TRBJ1-2,-,TRBV7-9,-,CASSSGNGYTF,TGTGCCAGCAGCTCGGGGAATGGCTACACCTTC
TRBJ2-5,TRBD1,TRBV5-4,-,CASSLQGGETQYF,TGTGCCAGCAGCTTACAGGGGGGAGAGACCCAGTACTTC
TRBJ2-7,-,TRBV19,once,CASRDLGSYEQYF,TGTGCCAGTAGAGACCTTGGGTCCTACGAGCAGTACTTC
TRBJ1-2,-,TRBV7-9,-,CASSTGRDNYGYTF,TGTGCCAGCAGCACCGGGAGGGATAACTATGGCTACACCTTC
TRBJ1-1,-,TRBV6-5,once,CASKNSLSTEAFF,TGTGCCAGCAAGAACAGTCTGAGCACTGAAGCTTTCTTT
TRBJ2-1,-,TRBV28,-,CASIVAGVGLGHYNEQFF,TGTGCCAGCATCGTGGCAGGGGTGGGCCTAGGGCACTACAATGAGCAGTTCTTC
TRBJ2-5,-,TRBV6-5,-,CASSPLAQSETQYF,TGTGCCAGCAGTCCCCTAGCTCAGTCGGAGACCCAGTACTTC
TRBJ2-3,-,TRBV30,few,CASRISEGSTDTQYF,TGTGCCTCCCGCATTTCAGAGGGAAGCACAGATACGCAGTATTTT
TRBJ2-3,TRBD2,TRBV15,-,CATSRDLAGGTDTQYF,TGTGCCACCAGCAGAGATCTGGCGGGGGGCACAGATACGCAGTATTTT
TRBJ2-3,TRBD1,TRBV10-3,-,CAIQKPGQGTDTQYF,TGTGCCATCCAGAAACCGGGACAGGGGACAGATACGCAGTATTTT
TRBJ2-5,-,TRBV2,-,CASRPVAGETQYF,TGTGCCAGCCGTCCGGTGGCGGGGGAGACCCAGTACTTC
TRBJ1-2,-,TRBV7-2,-,CASSLAIHGYTF,TGTGCCAGCAGCTTAGCGATTCATGGCTACACCTTC
TRBJ2-6,-,TRBV2,-,CASTSAAGANVLTF,TGTGCCAGCACGTCGGCGGCTGGGGCCAACGTCCTGACTTTC
TRBJ2-5,TRBD2,TRBV5-1,-,CASSLSSGGPRETQYF,TGCGCCAGCAGCTTAAGTAGCGGGGGTCCCAGGGAGACCCAGTACTTC
TRBJ2-7,TRBD2,TRBV15,few,CATSRGRLAGVSEQYF,TGTGCCACCAGCAGAGGGAGACTAGCGGGAGTCTCCGAGCAGTACTTC
TRBJ2-5,TRBD2,TRBV28,few,CASSFLRTSGRRSEETQYF,TGTGCCAGCAGTTTTCTCCGGACTAGCGGGAGGCGCTCCGAAGAGACCCAGTACTTC
TRBJ1-1,-,TRBV29-1,-,CSVERVLDREAFF,TGCAGCGTTGAGCGCGTGCTTGACCGTGAAGCTTTCTTT
TRBJ2-5,TRBD2,TRBV10-3,-,CAISELASGAETQYF,TGTGCCATCAGTGAGCTTGCTAGCGGGGCAGAGACCCAGTACTTC
TRBJ2-7,TRBD2,TRBV30,-,CAWNGGGPSEQYF,TGTGCCTGGAACGGGGGAGGGCCATCCGAGCAGTACTTC
TRBJ2-7,TRBD2,TRBV28,-,CASSTLAGGPGEQYF,TGTGCCAGCAGTACACTAGCGGGAGGACCGGGCGAGCAGTACTTC
TRBJ1-1,-,TRBV20-1,-,CSAVLGTEAFF,TGCAGTGCCGTACTGGGGACTGAAGCTTTCTTT
TRBJ2-2,-,TRBV23-1,-,CASSPTGAGELFF,TGCGCCAGCAGCCCAACCGGAGCCGGGGAGCTGTTTTTT
TRBJ2-7,-,TRBV5-6,-,CASTRDGGYEQYF,TGTGCCAGCACGCGGGACGGCGGTTACGAGCAGTACTTC
TRBJ2-7,TRBD1,TRBV29-1,-,CSVPGQGISEQYF,TGCAGCGTGCCGGGACAGGGGATTAGCGAGCAGTACTTC
TRBJ2-5,TRBD2,TRBV27,-,CASSFTGLAETQYF,TGTGCCAGCAGTTTCACCGGACTAGCGGAGACCCAGTACTTC
TRBJ2-2,TRBD2,TRBV30,-,CAWSGLAFTGELFF,TGTGCCTGGAGTGGACTAGCCTTCACCGGGGAGCTGTTTTTT
TRBJ2-7,TRBD1,TRBV7-9,-,CASSRQGPYEQYF,TGTGCCAGCAGCCGACAGGGACCCTACGAGCAGTACTTC
TRBJ2-3,-,TRBV7-9,-,CASAGTDTQYF,TGTGCCAGCGCGGGCACAGATACGCAGTATTTT
TRBJ2-3,-,TRBV27,-,CASSLSWFPDTQYF,TGTGCCAGCAGTTTAAGCTGGTTTCCAGATACGCAGTATTTT
TRBJ2-7,TRBD1,TRBV29-1,-,CSVEWAVTQGSHEQYF,TGCAGCGTTGAATGGGCAGTCACACAGGGGTCCCACGAGCAGTACTTC
TRBJ2-1,TRBD2,TRBV14,-,CATSVSLSGSSYNEQFF,TGTGCCACCAGTGTTAGCCTTAGCGGGAGCTCCTACAATGAGCAGTTCTTC
TRBJ2-6,-,TRBV7-9,-,CASSTRAPGANVLTF,TGTGCCAGCAGCACCCGGGCCCCGGGGGCCAACGTCCTGACTTTC
TRBJ2-3,-,TRBV30,-,CAWSRRGGDTQYF,TGTGCCTGGAGTAGAAGGGGTGGAGATACGCAGTATTTT
TRBJ2-5,-,TRBV9,-,CASSVDLAETQYF,TGTGCCAGCAGCGTAGATCTTGCGGAGACCCAGTACTTC